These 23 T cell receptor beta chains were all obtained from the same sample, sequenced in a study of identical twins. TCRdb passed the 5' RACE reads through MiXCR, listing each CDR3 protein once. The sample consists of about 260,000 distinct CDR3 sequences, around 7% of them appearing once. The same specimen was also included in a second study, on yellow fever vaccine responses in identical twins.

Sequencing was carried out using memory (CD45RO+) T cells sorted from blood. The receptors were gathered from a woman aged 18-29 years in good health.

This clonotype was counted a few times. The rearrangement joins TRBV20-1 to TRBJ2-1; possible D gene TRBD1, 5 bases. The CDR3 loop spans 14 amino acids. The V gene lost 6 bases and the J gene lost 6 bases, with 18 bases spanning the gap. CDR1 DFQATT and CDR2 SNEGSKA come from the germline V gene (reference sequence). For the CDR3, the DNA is TGCAGTGCCCCGGGCCAGGGATTCACCAATGAGCAGTTCTTC. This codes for CSAPGQGFTNEQFF.

The CDR3 sequence is CASSQGAGKLFF. Written as DNA, the CDR3 is TGTGCCAGCAGTCAGGGGGCGGGAAAACTGTTTTTT. The rearrangement links TRBV6-5 to TRBJ1-4, with TRBD1 matching over 8 bases. The CDR3 sequence is 12 residues long. The germline V gene has CDR1 MNHEY and CDR2 SVGAGI. Unmatched junction bases numbered 3, after V lost 5 bases and J lost 10 bases.

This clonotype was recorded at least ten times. CDR3 sequence reads: CASSDQGSTDTQYF. CDR3 coding DNA: TGTGCCAGCAGTGACCAGGGGAGCACAGATACGCAGTATTTT. The chain employs TRBV6-4 and TRBJ2-3; tentative D call: TRBD1 (6 bases). Germline assignment: CDR1 MRHNA and CDR2 SNTAGT. This CDR3 comprises 14 residues. With 2 bases removed from V and 0 bases from J, the gap between germline ends came to 6 bases.

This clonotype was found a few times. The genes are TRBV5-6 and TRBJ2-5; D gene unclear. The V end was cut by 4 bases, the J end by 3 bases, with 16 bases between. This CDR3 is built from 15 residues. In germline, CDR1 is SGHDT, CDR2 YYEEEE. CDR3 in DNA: TGTGCCAGCAGCGCGTTTGGGTCGTGGGAAGAGACCCAGTACTTC. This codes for CASSAFGSWEETQYF. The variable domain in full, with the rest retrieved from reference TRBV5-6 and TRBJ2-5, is DAGVTQSPTHLIKTRGQQVTLRCSPKSGHDTVSWYQQALGQGPQFIFQYYEEEERQRGNFPDRFSGHQFPNYSSELNVNALLLGDSALYLCASSAFGSWEETQYFGPGTRLLVL.

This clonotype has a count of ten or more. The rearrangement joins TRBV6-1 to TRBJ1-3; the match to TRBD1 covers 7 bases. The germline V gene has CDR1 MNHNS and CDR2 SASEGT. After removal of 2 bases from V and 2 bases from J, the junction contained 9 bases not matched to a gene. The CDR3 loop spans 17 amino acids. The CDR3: CASSEQAQGEAGNTIYF. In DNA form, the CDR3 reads TGTGCCAGCAGTGAACAGGCCCAGGGGGAGGCTGGAAACACCATATATTTT.

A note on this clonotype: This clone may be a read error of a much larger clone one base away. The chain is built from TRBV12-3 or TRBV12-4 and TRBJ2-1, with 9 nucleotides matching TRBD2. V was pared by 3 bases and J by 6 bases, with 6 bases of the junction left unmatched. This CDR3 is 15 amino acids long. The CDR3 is CASSFTAGGANEQFF. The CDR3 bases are TGTGCCAGCAGTTTTACCGCGGGAGGGGCCAATGAGCAGTTCTTC.

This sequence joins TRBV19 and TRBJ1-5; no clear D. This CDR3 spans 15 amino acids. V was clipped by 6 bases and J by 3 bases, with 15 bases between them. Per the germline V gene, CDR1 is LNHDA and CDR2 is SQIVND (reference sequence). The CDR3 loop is CASRPLLGNNQPQHF. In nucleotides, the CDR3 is TGTGCCAGTAGGCCCCTTCTTGGGAACAATCAGCCCCAGCATTTT.

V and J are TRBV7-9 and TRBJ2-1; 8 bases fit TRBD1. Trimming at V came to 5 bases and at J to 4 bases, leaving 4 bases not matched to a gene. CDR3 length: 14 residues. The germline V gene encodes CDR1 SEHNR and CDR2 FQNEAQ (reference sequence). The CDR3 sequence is CASSQGADYNEQFF. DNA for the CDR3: TGTGCCAGCAGCCAGGGGGCGGATTACAATGAGCAGTTCTTC. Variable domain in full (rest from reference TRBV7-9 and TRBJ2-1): DTGVSQNPRHKITKRGQNVTFRCDPISEHNRLYWYRQTLGQGPEFLTYFQNEAQLEKSRLLSDRFSAERPKGSFSTLEIQRTEQGDSAMYLCASSQGADYNEQFFGPGTRLTVL.

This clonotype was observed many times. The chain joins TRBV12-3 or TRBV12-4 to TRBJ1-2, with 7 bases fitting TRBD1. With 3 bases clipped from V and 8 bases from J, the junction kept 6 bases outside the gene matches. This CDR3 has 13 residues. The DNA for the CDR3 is TGTGCCAGCAGTTTCCGGACAGGCGGCGGCTACACCTTC. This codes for CASSFRTGGGYTF.

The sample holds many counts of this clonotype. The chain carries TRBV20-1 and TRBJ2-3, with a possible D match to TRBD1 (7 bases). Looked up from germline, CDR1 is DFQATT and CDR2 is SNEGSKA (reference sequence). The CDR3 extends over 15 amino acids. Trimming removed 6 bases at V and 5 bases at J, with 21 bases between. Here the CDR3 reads CSAPPQGLALDTQYF. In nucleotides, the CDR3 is TGCAGTGCACCTCCACAGGGGCTAGCGTTAGATACGCAGTATTTT.

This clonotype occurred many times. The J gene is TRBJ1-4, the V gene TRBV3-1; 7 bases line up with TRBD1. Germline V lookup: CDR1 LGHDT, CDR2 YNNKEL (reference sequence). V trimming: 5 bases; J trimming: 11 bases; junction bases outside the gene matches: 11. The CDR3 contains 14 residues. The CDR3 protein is CASSSDRSLVKLFF. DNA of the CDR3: TGTGCCAGCAGCTCGGACAGGTCGTTGGTGAAACTGTTTTTT.

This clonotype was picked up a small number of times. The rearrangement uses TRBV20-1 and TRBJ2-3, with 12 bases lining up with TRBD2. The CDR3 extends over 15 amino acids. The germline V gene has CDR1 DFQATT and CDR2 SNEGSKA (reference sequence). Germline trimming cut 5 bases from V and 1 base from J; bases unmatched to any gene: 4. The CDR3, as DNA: TGCAGTGCTGGACTAGCGGGGTCCCGCACAGATACGCAGTATTTT. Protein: CSAGLAGSRTDTQYF.

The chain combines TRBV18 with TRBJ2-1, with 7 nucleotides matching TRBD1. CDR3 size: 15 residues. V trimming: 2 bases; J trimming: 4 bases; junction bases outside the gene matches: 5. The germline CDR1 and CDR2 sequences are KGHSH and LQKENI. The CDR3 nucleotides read TGTGCCAGCTCACCATTTGAGGGGGCTTACAATGAGCAGTTCTTC. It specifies CASSPFEGAYNEQFF. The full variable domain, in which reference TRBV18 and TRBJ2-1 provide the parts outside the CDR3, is NAGVMQNPRHLVRRRGQEARLRCSPMKGHSHVYWYRQLPEEGLKFMVYLQKENIIDESGMPKERFSAEFPKEGPSILRIQQVVRGDSAAYFCASSPFEGAYNEQFFGPGTRLTVL.

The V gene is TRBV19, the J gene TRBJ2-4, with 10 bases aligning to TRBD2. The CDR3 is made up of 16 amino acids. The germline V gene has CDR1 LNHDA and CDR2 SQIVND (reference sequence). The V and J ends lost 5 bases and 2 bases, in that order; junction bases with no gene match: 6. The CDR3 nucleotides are TGTGCCAGTAGTCCCCTAGCGGGAGCCACCAAAAACATTCAGTACTTC. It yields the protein CASSPLAGATKNIQYF.

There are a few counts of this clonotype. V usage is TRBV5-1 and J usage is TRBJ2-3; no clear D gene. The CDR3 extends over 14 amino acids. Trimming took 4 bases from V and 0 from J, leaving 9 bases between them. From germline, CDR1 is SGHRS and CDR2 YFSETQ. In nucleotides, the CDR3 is TGCGCCAGCAGCCCTACCCAGAGCACAGATACGCAGTATTTT. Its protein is CASSPTQSTDTQYF.

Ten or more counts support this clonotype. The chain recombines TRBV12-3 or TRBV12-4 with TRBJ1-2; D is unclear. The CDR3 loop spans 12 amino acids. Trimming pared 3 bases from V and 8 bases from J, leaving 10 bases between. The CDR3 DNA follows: TGTGCCAGCAGTTTGGGGATTAAGGGCTACACCTTC. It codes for CASSLGIKGYTF.

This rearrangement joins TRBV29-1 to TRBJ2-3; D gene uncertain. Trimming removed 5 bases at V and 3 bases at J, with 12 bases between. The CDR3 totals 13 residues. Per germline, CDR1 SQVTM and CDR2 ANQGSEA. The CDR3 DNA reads TGCAGCGTTCTCACTCGCCGGACAGATACGCAGTATTTT. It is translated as CSVLTRRTDTQYF.

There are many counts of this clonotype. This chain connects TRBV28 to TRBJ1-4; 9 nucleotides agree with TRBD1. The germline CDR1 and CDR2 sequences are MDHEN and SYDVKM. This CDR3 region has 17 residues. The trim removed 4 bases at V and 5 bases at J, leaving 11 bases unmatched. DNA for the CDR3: TGTGCCAGCAGTTCCGTATCTGGGACAGGGCGGAATGAAAAACTGTTTTTT. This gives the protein CASSSVSGTGRNEKLFF.

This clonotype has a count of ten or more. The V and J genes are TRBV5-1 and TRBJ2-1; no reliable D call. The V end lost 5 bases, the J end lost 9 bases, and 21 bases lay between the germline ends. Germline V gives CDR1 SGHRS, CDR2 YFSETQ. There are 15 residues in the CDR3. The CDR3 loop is CASSPADRDRSEQFF. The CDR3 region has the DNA TGCGCCAGCAGTCCGGCAGACCGAGATCGAAGTGAGCAGTTCTTC.

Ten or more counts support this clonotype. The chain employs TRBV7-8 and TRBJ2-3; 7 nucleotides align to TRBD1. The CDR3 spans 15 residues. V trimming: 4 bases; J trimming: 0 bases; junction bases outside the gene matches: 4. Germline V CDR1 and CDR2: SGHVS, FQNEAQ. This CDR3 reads CASSYPGQSTDTQYF. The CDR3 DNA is TGTGCCAGCAGCTACCCGGGACAGAGCACAGATACGCAGTATTTT.

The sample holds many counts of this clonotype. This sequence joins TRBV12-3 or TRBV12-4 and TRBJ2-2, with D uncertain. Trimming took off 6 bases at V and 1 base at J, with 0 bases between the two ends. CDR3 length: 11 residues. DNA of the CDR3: TGTGCCAGCAGGAACACCGGGGAGCTGTTTTTT. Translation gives CASRNTGELFF.

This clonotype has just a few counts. CDR3 sequence: CASSPPGAVSYEQYV. In DNA form, the CDR3 reads TGTGCCAGCAGCCCCCCTGGGGCCGTCTCCTACGAGCAGTACGTC. V usage is TRBV3-1 and J usage is TRBJ2-7; tentative D call: TRBD1 (5 bases). The germline CDR1 and CDR2 sequences are LGHDT and YNNKEL (reference sequence). The CDR3 contains 15 residues. Trimming took off 4 bases at V and 0 bases at J, with 13 bases between the two ends.

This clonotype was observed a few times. In DNA, the CDR3 is TGTGCCAGCAGCCAACAGGGTTACGAGACCCAGTACTTC. This encodes CASSQQGYETQYF. V gene TRBV6-1 combines with J gene TRBJ2-5, with D maybe TRBD1 (6 bases). The germline gives CDR1 MNHNS, CDR2 SASEGT. The CDR3 sequence is 13 residues long. V lost 6 bases, J lost 5 bases, and 13 bases lay in between.